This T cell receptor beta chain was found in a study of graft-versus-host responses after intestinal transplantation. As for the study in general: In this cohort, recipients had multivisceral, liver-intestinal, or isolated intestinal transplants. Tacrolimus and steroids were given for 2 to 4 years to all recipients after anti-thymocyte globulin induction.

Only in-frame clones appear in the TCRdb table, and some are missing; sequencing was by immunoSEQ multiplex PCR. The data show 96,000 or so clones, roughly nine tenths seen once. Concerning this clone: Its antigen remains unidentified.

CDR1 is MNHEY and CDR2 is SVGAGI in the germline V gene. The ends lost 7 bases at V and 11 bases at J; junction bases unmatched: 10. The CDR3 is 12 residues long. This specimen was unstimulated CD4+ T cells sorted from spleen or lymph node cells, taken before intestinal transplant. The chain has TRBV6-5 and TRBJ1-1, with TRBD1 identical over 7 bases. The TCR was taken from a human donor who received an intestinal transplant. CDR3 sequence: CASTNRGKGAFF. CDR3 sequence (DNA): TGTGCCAGCACCAACAGGGGAAAAGGGGCTTTCTTT.